The next 14 T cell receptor beta chains were all read from a single sample in a study of technical replicates of blood from a handful of donors (dated 2017 in TCRdb). The method was the immunoSEQ multiplex PCR assay. Drawn from immuneACCESS, this table holds only the in-frame rearrangements with V and J called that TCRdb kept. Clones are partly lost; checked studies trace under half to an unresolved V gene and leave the rest unexplained. A total of roughly 100,000 clones appear in this sample, approximately 96% of them only once. The ten largest clones add up to about 0.21% of the sample. Sequences were obtained from T cells isolated from PBMCs. The receptors here all came from a human donor in good health.

The gene calls are TRBV27 and TRBJ1-6, with 9 bases aligning to TRBD1. This CDR3 is 18 amino acids long. Germline CDR1 MNHEY, CDR2 SMNVEV (reference sequence). V gave up 9 bases and J gave up 10 bases; unmatched junction bases: 22. CDR3 coding DNA: TGTGCCAGTTGTAAAGATGGTGTCGGGACAGGGAGGCGCTCACCCCTCCACTTT. It is translated as CASCKDGVGTGRRSPLHF.

V is TRBV10-3 and J is TRBJ2-5, with TRBD2 matching 14 bases. The germline CDR1 and CDR2 sequences are ENHRY and SYGVKD. After removal of 6 bases from V and 5 bases from J, the junction contained 17 bases not matched to a gene. The CDR3 covers 19 residues. The CDR3 reads CAISEGVPGLAGASETQYF. The CDR3 DNA is TGTGCCATCAGCGAAGGCGTACCGGGACTAGCGGGAGCAAGCGAGACCCAGTACTTC.

The chain combines TRBV5-1 with TRBJ2-5, with 10 positions matching TRBD2. The CDR3 extends over 16 amino acids. The germline CDR1 and CDR2 sequences are SGHRS and YFSETQ. Trimming cost V 4 bases and J 4 bases; bases outside gene matches: 10. In DNA, the CDR3 is TGCGCCAGCAGCCCCACTAGCGGGGACGCCCTAGAGACCCAGTACTTC. This codes for CASSPTSGDALETQYF.

In this sample, this clone turned up a few times. The chain joins TRBV29-1 to TRBJ1-1, with a tentative D call TRBD1 (5 bases). This CDR3 has 13 amino acids. The germline gives CDR1 SQVTM, CDR2 ANQGSEA. Trimming left V 6 bases short and J 0 bases short, with 11 bases between. CDR3 loop: CSVAGRMNTEAFF. The CDR3 DNA reads as TGCAGCGTGGCGGGACGCATGAACACTGAAGCTTTCTTT.

This chain joins TRBV2 and TRBJ1-5; weak D call: TRBD1 (5 bases). The CDR3 sequence is 13 residues long. Germline V gives CDR1 SNHLY, CDR2 FYNNEI. V was trimmed by 6 bases and J by 6 bases, leaving 12 bases between them. CDR3 residues: CASRVGPIQPQHF. The CDR3 DNA follows: TGTGCCAGCAGGGTGGGGCCGATTCAGCCCCAGCATTTT.

V is TRBV29-1 and J is TRBJ2-7; 9 nucleotides line up with TRBD1. V dropped 5 bases and J dropped 6; count of bases not matched to a gene: 5. CDR1 is SQVTM, CDR2 ANQGSEA, per germline. The CDR3 is made up of 12 amino acids. This chain's CDR3 is CSVPGQGSEQYF. The CDR3 nucleotides read TGCAGCGTTCCGGGACAGGGCAGCGAGCAGTACTTC.

The genes are TRBV5-6 and TRBJ2-1, with D possibly TRBD1 on 5 matching bases. The CDR3 is made up of 13 amino acids. From germline, CDR1 is SGHDT and CDR2 YYEEEE. V was shortened by 2 bases and J by 8 bases, with 11 bases between the two germline ends. Here the CDR3 DNA reads TGTGCCAGCAGCTTCGGACATTCGGATGAGCAGTTCTTC. Its protein is CASSFGHSDEQFF. Looking up the rest from reference TRBV5-6 and TRBJ2-1 gives the full variable domain: DAGVTQSPTHLIKTRGQQVTLRCSPKSGHDTVSWYQQALGQGPQFIFQYYEEEERQRGNFPDRFSGHQFPNYSSELNVNALLLGDSALYLCASSFGHSDEQFFGPGTRLTVL.

The V call is TRBV6-5, the J call TRBJ1-1; D ambiguous. CDR1 is MNHEY and CDR2 is SVGAGI in the germline V gene. The CDR3 sequence is 13 residues long. The V end was cut by 1 base, the J end by 6 bases, with 9 bases between. The chain's CDR3 is CASSYWGGPEAFF. DNA of the CDR3: TGTGCCAGCAGTTACTGGGGAGGGCCTGAAGCTTTCTTT.

This CDR3 reads CACQGIWNTEAFF. CDR3 nucleotides: TGTGCCTGCCAGGGGATATGGAACACTGAAGCTTTCTTT. The V and J genes are TRBV30 and TRBJ1-1; D perhaps matches TRBD1 (6 bases). Trimming took off 6 bases at V and 1 base at J, with 12 bases between the two ends. The CDR3 covers 13 residues. Germline V CDR1 and CDR2: GTSNPN, SVGIG (reference sequence).

The V call is TRBV27, the J call TRBJ2-1, with D possibly being TRBD1 (5 bases). The CDR3 extends over 16 amino acids. Germline V gene sequence: CDR1 MNHEY, CDR2 SMNVEV (reference sequence). Trimming cost V 3 bases and J 0 bases, with 12 bases left between them. Written as DNA, the CDR3 is TGTGCCAGCAGTTTCTCAGGGTCCATCTCCTACAATGAGCAGTTCTTC. It codes for CASSFSGSISYNEQFF.

The chain couples TRBV6-4 to TRBJ1-2; D perhaps matches TRBD1 (6 bases). The CDR3 length is 14 residues. The V gene's germline CDR1 is MRHNA and CDR2 SNTAGT. Trimming cost V 2 bases and J 8 bases, with 15 bases left between them. In DNA form, the CDR3 reads TGTGCCAGCAGTGACGAGGCAGGGGTCGGCGGCTACACCTTC. It is translated as CASSDEAGVGGYTF.

V and J are TRBV4-1 and TRBJ1-2; D unclear. Trimming shortened V by 0 bases and J by 6 bases, and 11 bases separated the two germline ends. CDR3 size: 14 residues. Germline V gene data show CDR1 as MGHRA and CDR2 as YSYEKL. The CDR3 is CASSQDTGFNGYTF. CDR3 DNA: TGCGCCAGCAGCCAAGACACGGGGTTCAATGGCTACACCTTC.

The chain has TRBV15 and TRBJ2-3, with D possibly being TRBD2 (6 bases). The V gene lost 1 base and the J gene lost 0 bases, with 11 bases spanning the gap. Germline CDR1 LNHNV, CDR2 YYDKDF (reference sequence). This CDR3 has 16 amino acids. For the CDR3, the DNA is TGTGCCACCAGCAGAGTCCGGGAGCTTAGCACAGATACGCAGTATTTT. This codes for CATSRVRELSTDTQYF.

V is TRBV6-5 and J is TRBJ2-5; D gene unclear. This CDR3 contains 13 residues. Trimming took off 5 bases at V and 1 base at J, with 8 bases between the two ends. Germline V gene sequence: CDR1 MNHEY, CDR2 SVGAGI. DNA of the CDR3: TGTGCCAGCAGTAAAAGACTCCAAGAGACCCAGTACTTC. Its protein is CASSKRLQETQYF.